The clone carrying this T cell receptor (beta chain) showed up just a few times. Its antigen remains unidentified. Researchers drew blood RNA from unsorted whole blood and extracted germline DNA as well. Among the patients, all had chronic HBV infection and none had been treated. The sample is drawn from a study of tumor-infiltrating lymphocytes in primary liver carcinoma. Study at large: The study included patients who were men and women aged 30 to 69 years.

Study-level results: Blood had a significantly lower top-250-clone fraction than tumors did (p = 0.039).

Constant-region priming of around 500 ng total RNA yielded TCR beta cDNA. The TCR beta library was amplified through three nested multiplex PCR rounds in a modified ARM-PCR procedure. The opening two PCR rounds, roughly 11 cycles each, paired TRBV1-TRBV30 forward primers with a C-beta reverse primer. In TCRdb, the multiplex PCR reads were re-called with MiXCR into one record per CDR3 protein. Seen here are approximately 300,000 distinct CDR3 sequences, roughly 60% observed once, and the top ten hold roughly 10%. V was clipped by 4 bases and J by 6 bases, with 10 bases between them. Germline V gene data show CDR1 as MNHEY and CDR2 as SVGAGI. The CDR3 runs to 12 residues.

This TCR was sampled from a man aged 40-55 years with primary liver carcinoma and hepatitis B virus infection. The chain uses TRBV6-5 and TRBJ2-7, with D perhaps matching TRBD1 (5 bases). Sequenced input: peripheral blood. The CDR3 DNA sequence: TGTGCCAGCAGTTCAGGGATTGGCGAGCAGTACTTC. Its translation: CASSSGIGEQYF.